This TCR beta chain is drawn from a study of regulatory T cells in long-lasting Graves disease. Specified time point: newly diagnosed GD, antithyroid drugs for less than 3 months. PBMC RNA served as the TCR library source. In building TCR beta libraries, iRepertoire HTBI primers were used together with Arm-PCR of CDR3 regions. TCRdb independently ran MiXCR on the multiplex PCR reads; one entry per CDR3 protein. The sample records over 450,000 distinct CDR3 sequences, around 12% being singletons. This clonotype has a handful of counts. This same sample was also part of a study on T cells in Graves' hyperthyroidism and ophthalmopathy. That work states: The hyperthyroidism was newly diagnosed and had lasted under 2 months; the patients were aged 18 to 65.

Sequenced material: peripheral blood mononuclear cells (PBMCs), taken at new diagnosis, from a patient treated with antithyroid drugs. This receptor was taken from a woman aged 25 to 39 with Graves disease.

Here the CDR3 reads CAWKGSDAGALNEQFF. The CDR3 nucleotides are TGTGCCTGGAAAGGTTCTGATGCGGGAGCACTCAATGAGCAGTTCTTC. The chain links TRBV30 to TRBJ2-1, with 7 bases fitting TRBD2. The germline gives CDR1 GTSNPN, CDR2 SVGIG (reference sequence). The CDR3 is made up of 16 amino acids. Trimming took 4 bases from V and 6 from J; bases not matched to a gene: 15.